This section outlines one T cell receptor (beta chain) sequence together with its context. The data stem from a study of blood T cell repertoires in COVID-19. This table comes from immunoSEQ multiplex PCR, and its TCRdb copy is limited to in-frame clones, with some not included. The table lists 95,000 to 100,000 clones, roughly 78% of them singletons, with around a sixth in the top ten. Germline V CDR1 and CDR2: SGHNT, YYREEE (reference sequence). This CDR3 spans 14 amino acids. With 3 bases clipped from V and 6 bases from J, the junction kept 8 bases outside the gene matches. The clonotype originates from a woman aged 80 or over with active or convalescent COVID-19. The chain combines TRBV5-4 with TRBJ2-7; 8 nucleotides align to TRBD2. Sequenced input: peripheral blood. The CDR3: CASSSGLASREQYF. DNA of the CDR3: TGTGCCAGCAGCTCCGGACTAGCATCTCGCGAGCAGTACTTC. The complete variable domain, with remaining parts taken from reference TRBV5-4 and TRBJ2-7, reads ETGVTQSPTHLIKTRGQQVTLRCSSQSGHNTVSWYQQALGQGPQFIFQYYREEENGRGNFPPRFSGLQFPNYSSELNVNALELDDSALYLCASSSGLASREQYFGPGTRLTVT.